This T cell receptor beta chain was retrieved from a study of cytomegalovirus exposure and HLA in healthy donors. The PCR ran on 60 Vbeta and 13 Jbeta primers. Profiling relied on immunoSEQ multiplex PCR, and the TCRdb table lists in-frame clones only, not all of them. The sample has just over 200,000 clones. Between the trimmed V and J ends, which lost 7 bases and 1 base, there was a span of 16 bases. Germline assignment: CDR1 MDHEN and CDR2 SYDVKM. This CDR3 is 15 amino acids long. Specimen: PBMCs. The chain carries TRBV28 and TRBJ1-2, with D perhaps TRBD1 (5 bases). This TCR was recovered from a girl aged 2 to 9 in good health and CMV-seropositive. The DNA of the CDR3 is TGTGCCAGCAACCCGAGGCAGGGCCATAACTATGGCTACACCTTC. It yields the protein CASNPRQGHNYGYTF.